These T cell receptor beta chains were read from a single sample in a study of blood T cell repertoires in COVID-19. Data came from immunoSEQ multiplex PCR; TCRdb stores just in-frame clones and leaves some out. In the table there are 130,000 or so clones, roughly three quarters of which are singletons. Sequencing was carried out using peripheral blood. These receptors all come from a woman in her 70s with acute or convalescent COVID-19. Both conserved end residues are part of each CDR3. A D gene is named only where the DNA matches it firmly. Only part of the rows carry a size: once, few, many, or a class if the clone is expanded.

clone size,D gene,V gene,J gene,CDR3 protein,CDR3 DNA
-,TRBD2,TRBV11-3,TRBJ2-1,CASSLERGSGRGVGEQFF,TGTGCCAGCAGCTTAGAACGTGGTAGCGGGCGGGGGGTAGGTGAGCAGTTCTTC
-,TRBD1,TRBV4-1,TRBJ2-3,CASSLGTGVVDTQYF,TGCGCCAGCAGTCTAGGGACAGGGGTGGTAGATACGCAGTATTTT
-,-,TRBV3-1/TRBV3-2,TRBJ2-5,CASSQVARDQYF,TGTGCCAGCAGCCAAGTAGCGAGGGACCAGTACTTC
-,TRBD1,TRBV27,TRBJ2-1,CASSETGVNEQFF,TGTGCCAGCAGTGAGACAGGGGTCAATGAGCAGTTCTTC
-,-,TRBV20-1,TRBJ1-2,CSASLDRLYGYTF,TGCAGTGCTAGTCTCGACAGGCTCTATGGCTACACCTTC
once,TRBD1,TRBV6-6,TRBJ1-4,CASSSSSGTGMKKLFF,TGTGCCAGCAGTTCCTCTTCCGGGACAGGGATGAAAAAACTGTTTTTT
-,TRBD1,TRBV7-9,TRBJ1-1,CASSRQGLYTEAFF,TGTGCCAGCAGCAGACAGGGGTTGTACACTGAAGCTTTCTTT
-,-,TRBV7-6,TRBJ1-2,CATLTEGSGYTF,TGTGCCACCCTCACGGAGGGATCTGGCTACACCTTC
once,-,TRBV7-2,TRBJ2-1,CASRSLGVYNEQFF,TGTGCCAGCAGGTCGCTCGGGGTCTACAATGAGCAGTTCTTC
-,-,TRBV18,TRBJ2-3,CASSLDYRAASTDTQYF,TGTGCCAGCTCACTGGACTATCGGGCTGCTAGCACAGATACGCAGTATTTT
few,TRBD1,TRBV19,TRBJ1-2,CASRDRGSYGYTF,TGTGCCAGCAGAGACAGGGGGTCTTATGGCTACACCTTC
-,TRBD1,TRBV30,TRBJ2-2,CASQTGGYTGELFF,TGTGCCTCCCAGACAGGGGGCTACACCGGGGAGCTGTTTTTT
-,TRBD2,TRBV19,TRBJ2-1,CASSRASGVGEQFF,TGTGCCAGTAGTCGGGCTAGCGGGGTGGGTGAGCAGTTCTTC
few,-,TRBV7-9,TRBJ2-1,CASSPGSSFEQFF,TGTGCCAGCAGCCCCGGCTCTAGCTTTGAGCAGTTCTTC
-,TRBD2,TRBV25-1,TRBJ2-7,CASSGTSGRIGEQYF,TGTGCCAGCAGTGGGACTAGCGGGAGGATTGGCGAGCAGTACTTC
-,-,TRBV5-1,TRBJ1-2,CASSPHSGDGYTF,TGCGCCAGCAGCCCTCATTCAGGGGATGGCTACACCTTC
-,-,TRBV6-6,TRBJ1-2,CASSPYMGAYGYTF,TGTGCCAGCAGCCCCTACATGGGGGCCTATGGCTACACCTTC
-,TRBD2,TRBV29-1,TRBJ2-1,CSANGLAGGNSYNEQFF,TGCAGCGCGAATGGGCTAGCGGGAGGCAATTCCTACAATGAGCAGTTCTTC
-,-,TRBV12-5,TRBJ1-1,CASGPYLSSAEAFF,TGTGCTAGTGGTCCATACTTAAGCAGCGCTGAAGCTTTCTTT
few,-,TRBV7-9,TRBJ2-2,CASSPHVTGELFF,TGTGCCAGCAGCCCCCATGTTACCGGGGAGCTGTTTTTT
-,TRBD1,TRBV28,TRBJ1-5,CASCRTGGNQPQHF,TGTGCCAGCTGTCGGACAGGGGGCAATCAGCCCCAGCATTTT
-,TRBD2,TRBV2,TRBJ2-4,CASNLLREGQYF,TGTGCCAGCAACCTCCTAAGGGAGGGACAGTACTTC
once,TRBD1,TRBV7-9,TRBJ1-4,CASSSGTAEKLFF,TGTGCCAGCAGCTCTGGGACAGCGGAAAAACTGTTTTTT
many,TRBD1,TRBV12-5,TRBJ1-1,CASGLGQGNTEAFF,TGTGCTAGTGGCCTGGGACAGGGAAACACTGAAGCTTTCTTT
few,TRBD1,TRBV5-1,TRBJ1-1,CASTTGGFSPMNTEAFF,TGCGCCAGCACCACAGGGGGCTTCTCCCCCATGAACACTGAAGCTTTCTTT
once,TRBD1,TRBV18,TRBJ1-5,CASSRGLDQPQHF,TGTGCCAGCTCAAGGGGGCTCGATCAGCCCCAGCATTTT
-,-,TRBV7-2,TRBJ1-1,CASSVNRLNTEAFF,TGTGCCAGCAGCGTAAACAGGTTGAACACTGAAGCTTTCTTT
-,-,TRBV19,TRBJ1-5,CASQGRNQPQHF,TGTGCCAGTCAGGGCAGGAATCAGCCCCAGCATTTT
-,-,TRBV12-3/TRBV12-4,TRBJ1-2,CASSLGAGSGYTF,TGTGCCAGCAGTTTAGGTGCGGGAAGTGGCTACACCTTC